A single sample is the source of the 26 T cell receptor beta chains below, sequenced in a study of blood T cell repertoires in COVID-19. Sequencing used immunoSEQ multiplex PCR; TCRdb keeps in-frame clones, though not all of them. Found here are fewer than 100,000 clones, around 75% of them singletons; the top ten hold around a quarter. The specimen was peripheral blood. Receptor source: a man between 65 and 85 years old with acute or convalescent COVID-19.

Worth noting for this clone: This specimen includes other DNA sequences encoding the same CDR3. V is TRBV28 and J is TRBJ2-7; D unclear. Germline CDR1 and CDR2: MDHEN and SYDVKM. The V end lost 2 bases, the J end lost 1 base, and 3 bases lay between the germline ends. The CDR3 spans 12 residues. CDR3 residues: CASSLTSYEQYF. The DNA of the CDR3 is TGTGCCAGCAGTTTAACTTCCTACGAGCAGTACTTC.

This chain joins TRBV9 and TRBJ2-3; 8 bases fit TRBD2. Germline V CDR1 and CDR2: SGDLS, YYNGEE. V dropped 3 bases and J dropped 3; count of bases not matched to a gene: 6. The CDR3 has 15 amino acids. CDR3 sequence: CASSAGGRGTDTQYF. The CDR3 DNA follows: TGTGCCAGCAGCGCGGGAGGGAGGGGAACAGATACGCAGTATTTT.

This chain connects TRBV6-6 to TRBJ1-5, with D perhaps matching TRBD1 (6 bases). Trimming shortened V by 5 bases and J by 0 bases, and 17 bases separated the two germline ends. This CDR3 comprises 17 residues. Germline CDR1 and CDR2: MNHNY and SVGAGI (reference sequence). CDR3 nucleotide sequence: TGTGCCAGCAGTCCGGGACATTTGGGCGATAGCAATCAGCCCCAGCATTTT. Encoded protein: CASSPGHLGDSNQPQHF.

This rearrangement joins TRBV6-5 to TRBJ2-7; 9 nucleotides match TRBD1. The CDR3 has 16 amino acids. Germline V gene data show CDR1 as MNHEY and CDR2 as SVGAGI. Germline trimming cut 4 bases from V and 3 bases from J; bases unmatched to any gene: 10. CDR3 sequence reads: CASSSDFPGQGYEQYF. The CDR3 bases are TGTGCCAGCAGTTCGGACTTTCCGGGACAGGGCTACGAGCAGTACTTC.

This clone was detected only once. The chain combines TRBV2 with TRBJ1-5; 9 nucleotides line up with TRBD1. Germline trimming cut 6 bases from V and 4 bases from J; bases unmatched to any gene: 7. The CDR3 totals 15 residues. Germline V gene lookup returns CDR1 SNHLY and CDR2 FYNNEI. The CDR3, as DNA: TGTGCCAGCAGACCGGGACAGGGTACGAATCAGCCCCAGCATTTT. It yields the protein CASRPGQGTNQPQHF. Using reference TRBV2 and TRBJ1-5 for the parts outside the CDR3, the full variable domain is EPEVTQTPSHQVTQMGQEVILRCVPISNHLYFYWYRQILGQKVEFLVSFYNNEISEKSEIFDDQFSVERPDGSNFTLKIRSTKLEDSAMYFCASRPGQGTNQPQHFGDGTRLSIL.

This clone was counted between two and nine times. The chain carries TRBV7-2 and TRBJ1-6, with TRBD1 matching over 8 bases. Germline loops: CDR1 SGHTA, CDR2 FQGNSA. Trimming took 8 bases from V and 0 from J; bases not matched to a gene: 3. The CDR3 extends over 15 amino acids. The CDR3: CASQGASSYNSPLHF. CDR3 sequence (DNA): TGTGCCAGCCAGGGGGCGAGCTCCTATAATTCACCCCTCCACTTT. Together with reference TRBV7-2 and TRBJ1-6, the CDR3 gives the full variable domain: GAGVSQSPSNKVTEKGKDVELRCDPISGHTALYWYRQSLGQGLEFLIYFQGNSAPDKSGLPSDRFSAERTGGSVSTLTIQRTQQEDSAVYLCASQGASSYNSPLHFGNGTRLTVT.

The genes are TRBV5-1 and TRBJ2-6; D possibly corresponds to TRBD1 (5 bases). The CDR3 spans 18 residues. Germline CDR1 and CDR2: SGHRS and YFSETQ. V was cut by 1 base and J by 2 bases, with 16 bases left in between. The CDR3 sequence: CASSLSLVQATGANVLTF. The CDR3 region has the DNA TGCGCCAGCAGCTTGTCCCTTGTACAGGCCACTGGGGCCAACGTCCTGACTTTC.

The CDR3 protein is CASSLMSGGHSGYTF. The CDR3 nucleotides read TGTGCCAGCAGCTTAATGTCAGGGGGACACTCCGGCTACACCTTC. The chain couples TRBV7-3 to TRBJ1-2, with TRBD1 identical over 7 bases. V trimming: 1 base; J trimming: 8 bases; junction bases outside the gene matches: 10. The CDR3 is 15 amino acids. CDR1 is SGHTA and CDR2 is FQGTGA in the germline V gene.

The chain combines TRBV18 with TRBJ1-1; D is ambiguous. The CDR3 has 14 amino acids. Trimming took off 3 bases at V and 2 bases at J, with 10 bases between the two ends. Germline CDR1 is KGHSH and CDR2 is LQKENI. This CDR3 is CASSPSNINTEAFF. The CDR3 nucleotides read TGTGCCAGCTCACCGAGTAATATTAACACTGAAGCTTTCTTT.

The V and J genes are TRBV2 and TRBJ1-4, with 7 positions matching TRBD1. V shed 6 bases, J shed 8 bases, and the junction held 6 bases outside the gene matches. This CDR3 has 13 amino acids. The germline gives CDR1 SNHLY, CDR2 FYNNEI. The CDR3 bases are TGTGCCAGCAGGCGACAGGGAGGAGAAAAACTGTTTTTT. Amino acids: CASRRQGGEKLFF.

J is TRBJ1-4 and V is TRBV9; D is unresolved. V dropped 0 bases and J dropped 1 base, with 7 bases sitting between them. The length of the CDR3 is 15 residues. The germline V gene has CDR1 SGDLS and CDR2 YYNGEE. CDR3 in DNA: TGTGCCAGCAGCGTAGAACCGGTAACTAATGAAAAACTGTTTTTT. This codes for CASSVEPVTNEKLFF.

The chain has TRBV11-1 and TRBJ2-7, with 9 bases fitting TRBD1. The CDR3 is 15 amino acids. Germline assignment: CDR1 SGHAT and CDR2 FQDESV (reference sequence). The trim removed 4 bases at V and 4 bases at J, leaving 8 bases unmatched. This CDR3 reads CASSSGTGIGYEQYF. The DNA for the CDR3 is TGTGCCAGCAGCTCGGGGACAGGGATTGGTTACGAGCAGTACTTC.

The rearrangement joins TRBV6-1 to TRBJ2-3, with D possibly TRBD1 on 5 matching bases. Between the trimmed V and J ends, which lost 1 base and 4 bases, there was a span of 12 bases. The CDR3 consists of 15 residues. CDR1 MNHNS and CDR2 SASEGT come from the germline V gene. The chain's CDR3 is CASSEVAARADTQYF. The CDR3 DNA reads TGTGCCAGCAGTGAAGTGGCGGCCAGGGCAGATACGCAGTATTTT.

The V gene is TRBV7-2, the J gene TRBJ2-1; 12 positions agree with TRBD2. The length of the CDR3 is 19 residues. The V gene end was trimmed by 5 bases and the J gene end by 4 bases; junction bases not matched to a gene: 15. Germline CDR1 is SGHTA and CDR2 is FQGNSA. The chain's CDR3 is CASSPSLLAGGWVYNEQFF. In nucleotides, the CDR3 is TGTGCCAGCAGCCCCTCTCTCCTAGCGGGAGGGTGGGTGTACAATGAGCAGTTCTTC.

This clone was counted a single time. V usage is TRBV28 and J usage is TRBJ1-2; 8 nucleotides match TRBD1. With V trimmed by 7 bases and J by 3 bases, 13 bases remained unmatched. The CDR3 extends over 16 amino acids. CDR1 MDHEN and CDR2 SYDVKM come from the germline V gene. CDR3 DNA sequence: TGTGCCAGCACCCGGGCCCAGGACAGGGACGACTATGGCTACACCTTC. As protein: CASTRAQDRDDYGYTF.

V usage is TRBV30 and J usage is TRBJ2-5; 7 positions agree with TRBD2. Germline CDR1 GTSNPN, CDR2 SVGIG (reference sequence). The CDR3 sequence is 13 residues long. Losses at the gene ends were 2 bases for V and 2 bases for J; bases not matched to a gene: 2. The CDR3 region has the DNA TGTGCCTGGAGTCGGGGACTACAAGAGACCCAGTACTTC. It translates to CAWSRGLQETQYF.

This clone was seen once. J is TRBJ1-1 and V is TRBV6-5; D remains ambiguous. Per germline, CDR1 MNHEY and CDR2 SVGAGI. Trimming left V 4 bases short and J 5 bases short, with 11 bases between. The CDR3 is made up of 13 amino acids. CDR3 sequence: CASSFDGGTEAFF. Here the CDR3 DNA reads TGTGCCAGCAGTTTCGATGGAGGGACTGAAGCTTTCTTT.

The chain combines TRBV24-1 with TRBJ2-3, with 7 bases fitting TRBD1. In germline, CDR1 is KGHDR, CDR2 SFDVKD. The CDR3 has 15 amino acids. V lost 3 bases to trimming and J lost 3 bases; unmatched junction nucleotides: 5. In DNA form, the CDR3 reads TGTGCCACCAGTGATCGCCAGGGGGTTACAGATACGCAGTATTTT. Protein: CATSDRQGVTDTQYF.

This clone was recorded a few times. V usage is TRBV29-1 and J usage is TRBJ2-7, with D perhaps matching TRBD2 (6 bases). The CDR3 loop spans 15 amino acids. V was trimmed by 6 bases and J by 4 bases, leaving 22 bases between them. Germline CDR1 reads SQVTM; CDR2 reads ANQGSEA. Here the CDR3 reads CSVCLEEGSPYEQYF. The CDR3 nucleotides read TGCAGCGTCTGCCTTGAGGAGGGGTCTCCGTACGAGCAGTACTTC.

The V and J genes are TRBV4-3 and TRBJ1-2, with a tentative D call TRBD1 (6 bases). Germline lookup yields CDR1 LGHNA and CDR2 YSLEER. V lost 4 bases, J lost 4 bases, and 13 bases lay in between. CDR3 length equals 14 residues. CDR3 sequence: CASSRGQGGYGYTF. The CDR3 DNA follows: TGCGCCAGCAGCCGGGGGCAGGGTGGCTATGGCTACACCTTC.

The chain carries TRBV27 and TRBJ2-7, with TRBD1 as a possible D gene (5 bases). Trimming stripped 4 bases from V and 8 bases from J, with 21 bases between. Germline lookup yields CDR1 MNHEY and CDR2 SMNVEV (reference sequence). The CDR3 loop spans 15 amino acids. In nucleotides, the CDR3 is TGTGCCAGCAGTTCCTACAGGTCCAAGGGTTGGAAGCAGTACTTC. Translated: CASSSYRSKGWKQYF.

This clone was observed once. V usage is TRBV28 and J usage is TRBJ2-5; TRBD2 is a possible D gene (6 bases). This CDR3 comprises 13 residues. CDR1 is MDHEN, CDR2 SYDVKM, per germline. Trimming removed 8 bases at V and 1 base at J, with 11 bases between. For the CDR3, the DNA is TGTGCCAGCCGCCGCGGGGTCCAAGAGACCCAGTACTTC. This translates into CASRRGVQETQYF. Filled out from reference TRBV28 and TRBJ2-5, the complete variable domain reads DVKVTQSSRYLVKRTGEKVFLECVQDMDHENMFWYRQDPGLGLRLIYFSYDVKMKEKGDIPEGYSVSREKKERFSLILESASTNQTSMYLCASRRGVQETQYFGPGTRLLVL.

This clone came up a few times. The gene calls are TRBV28 and TRBJ2-7; 11 nucleotides line up with TRBD2. Germline-derived CDR1 and CDR2 are MDHEN and SYDVKM. V trimming: 11 bases; J trimming: 5 bases; junction bases outside the gene matches: 5. There are 12 residues in the CDR3. The CDR3 is CAHSGRVNEQYF. CDR3 coding DNA: TGTGCCCATAGCGGGAGGGTTAACGAGCAGTACTTC.

The chain is built from TRBV30 and TRBJ2-5, with D maybe TRBD2 (5 bases). Germline CDR1 is GTSNPN and CDR2 is SVGIG (reference sequence). The CDR3 extends over 14 amino acids. V was trimmed by 3 bases and J by 5 bases, leaving 16 bases between them. The CDR3 DNA follows: TGTGCCTGGAGGTTGGCTCGGGGATTGGAGACCCAGTACTTC. Translating it yields CAWRLARGLETQYF.

Only a few counts were recorded for this clone. The same CDR3 arises from other DNA sequences in this sample as well. The chain has TRBV30 and TRBJ2-5, with D maybe TRBD1 (5 bases). With 0 bases removed from V and 4 bases from J, the gap between germline ends came to 6 bases. The CDR3 runs 12 residues. Germline V CDR1 and CDR2: GTSNPN, SVGIG (reference sequence). CDR3 loop: CAWSVQGETQYF. The CDR3 DNA reads as TGTGCCTGGAGTGTTCAGGGAGAGACCCAGTACTTC.

This clone has a count of ten or more. This sequence joins TRBV10-3 and TRBJ2-7; 10 nucleotides match TRBD1. The CDR3 runs 15 residues. CDR1 and CDR2 from the germline V gene are ENHRY and SYGVKD. J gave up 3 bases and V 8 bases, and 10 bases lay outside the gene matches. As DNA, the CDR3 is TGTGCCATCGCCGCCTTAAGGGACAGGGGCTACGAGCAGTACTTC. It is translated as CAIAALRDRGYEQYF.